The clone carrying this T cell receptor (beta chain) has only a few counts. Its antigen is unidentified. These data are taken from a study of T cell repertoires in cytomegalovirus infection. TCRdb re-derived calls from the reads in MiXCR, one entry per CDR3 protein. This sample has some 940,000 distinct CDR3 sequences, with about a third found just once. CDR3 length: 17 residues. Germline-derived CDR1 and CDR2 are MNHEY and SVGEGT. V was clipped by 0 bases and J by 4 bases; unmatched bases: 10. The study, taken as a whole, reports: The ex vivo response was dominated by HLA-C-restricted CMV-specific TCR beta clonotypes.

This receptor was identified in a human donor in good health (CMV status not recorded). Some clones in this sample may be carry-over from other donors' samples. This chain links TRBV6-2 or TRBV6-3 with TRBJ1-2; TRBD1 agrees at 8 bases. Sequenced material: cultured CD8+ T cells from PBMCs, taken from culture after CMV antigen stimulation. CDR3: CASSYSTLAGGAYGYTF. The CDR3 nucleotides are TGTGCCAGCAGTTACTCGACTCTTGCAGGGGGCGCCTATGGCTACACCTTC.